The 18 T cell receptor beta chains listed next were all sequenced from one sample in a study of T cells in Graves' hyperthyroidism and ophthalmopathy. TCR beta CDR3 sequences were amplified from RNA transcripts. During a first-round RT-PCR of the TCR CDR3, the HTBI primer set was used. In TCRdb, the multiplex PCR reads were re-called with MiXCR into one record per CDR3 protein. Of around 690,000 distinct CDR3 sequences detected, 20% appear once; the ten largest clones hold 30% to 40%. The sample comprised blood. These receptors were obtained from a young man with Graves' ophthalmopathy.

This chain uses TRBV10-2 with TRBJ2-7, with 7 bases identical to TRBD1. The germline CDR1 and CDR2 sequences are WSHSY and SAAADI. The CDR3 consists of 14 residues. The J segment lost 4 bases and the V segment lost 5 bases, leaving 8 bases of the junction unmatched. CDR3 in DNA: TGCGCCAGCAGTACTTCCGGGACAGAGTACGAGCAGTACTTC. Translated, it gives CASSTSGTEYEQYF.

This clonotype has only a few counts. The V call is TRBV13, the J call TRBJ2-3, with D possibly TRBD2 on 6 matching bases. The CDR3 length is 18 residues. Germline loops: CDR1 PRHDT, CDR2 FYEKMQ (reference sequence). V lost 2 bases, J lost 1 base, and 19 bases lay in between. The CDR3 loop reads CASSLSWSGPSGTDTQYF. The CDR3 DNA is TGTGCCAGCAGCTTATCATGGAGCGGGCCCTCTGGCACAGATACGCAGTATTTT.

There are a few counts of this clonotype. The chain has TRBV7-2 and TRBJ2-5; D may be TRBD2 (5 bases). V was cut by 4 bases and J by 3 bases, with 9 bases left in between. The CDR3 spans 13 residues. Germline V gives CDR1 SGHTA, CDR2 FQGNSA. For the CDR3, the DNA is TGTGCCAGCAGCTGGAGGTCGAAAGAGACCCAGTACTTC. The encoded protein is CASSWRSKETQYF.

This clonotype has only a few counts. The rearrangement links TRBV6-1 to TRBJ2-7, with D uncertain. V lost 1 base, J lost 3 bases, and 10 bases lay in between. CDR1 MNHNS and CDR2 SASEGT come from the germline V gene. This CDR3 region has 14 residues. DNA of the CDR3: TGTGCCAGCAGTGAAGGGAACAGCATCTACGAGCAGTACTTC. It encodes CASSEGNSIYEQYF.

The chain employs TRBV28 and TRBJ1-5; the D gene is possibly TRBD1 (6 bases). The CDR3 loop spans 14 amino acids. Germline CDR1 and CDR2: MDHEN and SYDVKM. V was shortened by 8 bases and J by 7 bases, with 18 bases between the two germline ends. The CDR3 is CASRPGQYEQPQHF. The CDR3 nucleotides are TGTGCCAGCCGCCCAGGACAGTATGAACAGCCCCAGCATTTT. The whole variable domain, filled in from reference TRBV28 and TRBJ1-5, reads DVKVTQSSRYLVKRTGEKVFLECVQDMDHENMFWYRQDPGLGLRLIYFSYDVKMKEKGDIPEGYSVSREKKERFSLILESASTNQTSMYLCASRPGQYEQPQHFGDGTRLSIL.

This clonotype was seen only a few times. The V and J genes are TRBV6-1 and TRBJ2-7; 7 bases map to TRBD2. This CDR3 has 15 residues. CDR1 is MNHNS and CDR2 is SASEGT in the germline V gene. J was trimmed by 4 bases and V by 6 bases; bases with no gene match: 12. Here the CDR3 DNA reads TGTGCCAGCAGGGGACTAAAAGACTTGAATTACGAGCAGTACTTC. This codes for CASRGLKDLNYEQYF.

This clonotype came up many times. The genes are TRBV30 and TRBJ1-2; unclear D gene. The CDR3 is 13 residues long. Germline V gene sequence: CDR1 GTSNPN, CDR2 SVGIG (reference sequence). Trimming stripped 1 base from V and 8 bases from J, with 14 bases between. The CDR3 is CAWSGGSPGGYTF. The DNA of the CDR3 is TGTGCCTGGAGTGGTGGCTCCCCGGGAGGCTACACCTTC. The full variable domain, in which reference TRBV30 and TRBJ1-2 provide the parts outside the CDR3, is SQTIHQWPATLVQPVGSPLSLECTVEGTSNPNLYWYRQAAGRGLQLLFYSVGIGQISSEVPQNLSASRPQDRQFILSSKKLLLSDSGFYLCAWSGGSPGGYTFGSGTRLTVV.

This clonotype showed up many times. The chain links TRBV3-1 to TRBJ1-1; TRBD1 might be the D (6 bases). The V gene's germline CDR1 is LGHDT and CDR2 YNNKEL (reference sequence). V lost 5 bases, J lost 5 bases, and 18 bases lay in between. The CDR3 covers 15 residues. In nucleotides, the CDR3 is TGTGCCAGCAGCACCCGACTGGCAGGGGCGACTGAAGCTTTCTTT. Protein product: CASSTRLAGATEAFF.

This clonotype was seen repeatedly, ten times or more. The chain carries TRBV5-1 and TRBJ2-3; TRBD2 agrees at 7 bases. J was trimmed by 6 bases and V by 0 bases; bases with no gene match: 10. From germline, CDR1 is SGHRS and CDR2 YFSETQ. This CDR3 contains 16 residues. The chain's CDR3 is CASSLASTSAGDTQYF. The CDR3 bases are TGCGCCAGCAGCTTGGCCTCAACTAGCGCGGGGGATACGCAGTATTTT.

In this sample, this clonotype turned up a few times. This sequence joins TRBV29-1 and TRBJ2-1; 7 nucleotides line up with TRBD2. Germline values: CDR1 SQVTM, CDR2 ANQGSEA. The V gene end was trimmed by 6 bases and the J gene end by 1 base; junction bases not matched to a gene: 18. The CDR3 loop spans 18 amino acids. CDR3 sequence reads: CSVPPPEMGLTSYNEQFF. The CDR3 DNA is TGCAGCGTCCCCCCCCCGGAGATGGGACTAACGTCCTACAATGAGCAGTTCTTC.

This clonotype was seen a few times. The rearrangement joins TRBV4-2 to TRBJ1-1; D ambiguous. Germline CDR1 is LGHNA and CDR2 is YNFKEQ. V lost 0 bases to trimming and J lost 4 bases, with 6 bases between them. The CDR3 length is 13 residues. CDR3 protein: CASSQDSFTEAFF. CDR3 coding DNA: TGTGCCAGCAGCCAAGATAGTTTCACTGAAGCTTTCTTT.

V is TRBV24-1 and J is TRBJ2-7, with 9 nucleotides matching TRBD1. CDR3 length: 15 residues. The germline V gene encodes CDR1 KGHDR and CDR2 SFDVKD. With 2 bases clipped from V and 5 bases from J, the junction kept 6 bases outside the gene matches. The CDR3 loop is CATSDSGTGLNEQYF. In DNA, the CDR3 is TGTGCCACCAGTGATTCCGGGACAGGGTTAAACGAGCAGTACTTC.

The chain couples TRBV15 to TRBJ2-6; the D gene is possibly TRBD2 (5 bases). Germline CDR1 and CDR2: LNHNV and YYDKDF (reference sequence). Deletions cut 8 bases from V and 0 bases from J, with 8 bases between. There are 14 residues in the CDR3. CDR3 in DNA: TGTGCCACCCGGGAAGACTCTGGGGCCAACGTCCTGACTTTC. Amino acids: CATREDSGANVLTF. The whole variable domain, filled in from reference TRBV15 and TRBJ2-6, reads DAMVIQNPRYQVTQFGKPVTLSCSQTLNHNVMYWYQQKSSQAPKLLFHYYDKDFNNEADTPDNFQSRRPNTSFCFLDIRSPGLGDTAMYLCATREDSGANVLTFGAGSRLTVL.

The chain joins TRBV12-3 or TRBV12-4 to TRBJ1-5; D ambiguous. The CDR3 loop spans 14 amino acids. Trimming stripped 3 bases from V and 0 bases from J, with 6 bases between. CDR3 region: CASSLEDSNQPQHF. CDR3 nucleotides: TGTGCCAGCAGTTTGGAGGATAGCAATCAGCCCCAGCATTTT.

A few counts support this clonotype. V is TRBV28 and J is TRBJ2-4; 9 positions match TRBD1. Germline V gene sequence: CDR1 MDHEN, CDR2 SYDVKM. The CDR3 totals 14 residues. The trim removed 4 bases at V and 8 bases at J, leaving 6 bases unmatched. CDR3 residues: CASSSTGQGDIQYF. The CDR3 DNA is TGTGCCAGCAGTTCTACGGGACAGGGTGACATTCAGTACTTC.

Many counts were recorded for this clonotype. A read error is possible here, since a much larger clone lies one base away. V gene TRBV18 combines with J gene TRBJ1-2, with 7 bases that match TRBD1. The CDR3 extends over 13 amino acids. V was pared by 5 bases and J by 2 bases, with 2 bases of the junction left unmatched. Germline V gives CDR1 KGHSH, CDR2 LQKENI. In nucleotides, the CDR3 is TGTGCCAGCTCAGGGGGACAGAACTATGGCTACACCTTC. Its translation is CASSGGQNYGYTF.

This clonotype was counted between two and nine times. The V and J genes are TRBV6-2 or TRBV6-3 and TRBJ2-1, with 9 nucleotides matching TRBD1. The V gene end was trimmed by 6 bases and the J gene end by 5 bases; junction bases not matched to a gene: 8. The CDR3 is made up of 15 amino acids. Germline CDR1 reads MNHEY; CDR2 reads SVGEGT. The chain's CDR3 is CASRETGGANNEQFF. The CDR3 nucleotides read TGTGCCAGCAGGGAAACAGGGGGCGCGAACAATGAGCAGTTCTTC.

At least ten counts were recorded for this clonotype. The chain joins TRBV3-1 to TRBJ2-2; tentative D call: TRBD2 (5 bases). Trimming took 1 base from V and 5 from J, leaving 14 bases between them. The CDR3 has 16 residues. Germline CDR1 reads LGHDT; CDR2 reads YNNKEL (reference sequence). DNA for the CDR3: TGTGCCAGCAGCCAAGGCTCTATCGGGGTAACCGGGGAGCTGTTTTTT. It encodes CASSQGSIGVTGELFF.